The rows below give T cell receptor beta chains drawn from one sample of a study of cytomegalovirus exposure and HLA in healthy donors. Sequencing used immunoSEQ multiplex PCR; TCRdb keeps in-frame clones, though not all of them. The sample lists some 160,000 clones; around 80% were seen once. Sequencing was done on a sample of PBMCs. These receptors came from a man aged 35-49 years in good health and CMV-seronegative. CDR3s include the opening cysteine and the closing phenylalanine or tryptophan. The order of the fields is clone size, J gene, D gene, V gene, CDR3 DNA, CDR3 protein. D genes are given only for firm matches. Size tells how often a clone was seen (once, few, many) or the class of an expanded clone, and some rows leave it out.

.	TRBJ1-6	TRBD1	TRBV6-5	TGTGCCAGCAGACCTAGGACAGGGATTAATTCACCCCTCCACTTT	CASRPRTGINSPLHF
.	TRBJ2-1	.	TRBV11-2	TGTGCCAGCAGCTCGTACCGCGGGAGAGGGGGCTCCTACAATGAGCAGTTCTTC	CASSSYRGRGGSYNEQFF
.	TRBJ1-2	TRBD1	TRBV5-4	TGTGCCAGCAGCCCGGTGACAGGGAACTATGGCTACACCTTC	CASSPVTGNYGYTF
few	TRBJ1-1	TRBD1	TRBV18	TGTGCCAGCTCAATCAACCCGGGACAGGGTAACACTGAAGCTTTCTTT	CASSINPGQGNTEAFF
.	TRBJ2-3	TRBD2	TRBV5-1	TGCGCCAGCAGCTTGGGCGGGGGGGCCGGGGCAGATACGCAGTATTTT	CASSLGGGAGADTQYF
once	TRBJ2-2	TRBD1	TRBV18	TGTGCCAGCACCCTCCGACAGGGGGTCGGGGAGCTGTTTTTT	CASTLRQGVGELFF
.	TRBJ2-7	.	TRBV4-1	TGCGCCAGCAGCCAAGACCGCGGAGGGATCGAGCAGTACTTC	CASSQDRGGIEQYF
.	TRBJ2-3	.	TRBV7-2	TGTGCCAGCAGCTTAGCGGGAGCCTCCCGTAGCACAGATACGCAGTATTTT	CASSLAGASRSTDTQYF
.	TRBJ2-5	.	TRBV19	TGTGCCAGTAGTAAGCTCCAAGAGACCCAGTACTTC	CASSKLQETQYF
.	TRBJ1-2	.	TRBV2	TGTGCCAGCAGCGATGGTCAGACAGGTGTCTATGGCTACACCTTC	CASSDGQTGVYGYTF
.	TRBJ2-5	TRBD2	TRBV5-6	TGTGCCAGCAGCTCTGTGCGGGGGGGCCGGGAGACCCAGTACTTC	CASSSVRGGRETQYF
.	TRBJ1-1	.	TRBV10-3	TGTGCCATCAGTGAGTCGAGGGGAGGCGACACTGAAGCTTTCTTT	CAISESRGGDTEAFF
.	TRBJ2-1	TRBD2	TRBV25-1	TGTGCCAGCAGTGAGGCGGGGGGCGAAGAAAATGAGCAGTTCTTC	CASSEAGGEENEQFF
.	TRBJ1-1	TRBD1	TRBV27	TGTGCCAGCACCACCCGGGACAGGGGGGAAACTGAAGCTTTCTTT	CASTTRDRGETEAFF
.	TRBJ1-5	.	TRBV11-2	TGTGCCAGCAGCTTAAGCCAGGGGATCGGGCTGCCCCAGCATTTT	CASSLSQGIGLPQHF
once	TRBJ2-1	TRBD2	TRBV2	TGTGCCAGCAGTGGGGCCAGCGGGGTGTACAATGAGCAGTTCTTC	CASSGASGVYNEQFF
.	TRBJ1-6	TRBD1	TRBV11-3	TGTGCCAGCAGCTTAGACCCCGGGACAGGGGGTTCACCCCTCCACTTT	CASSLDPGTGGSPLHF
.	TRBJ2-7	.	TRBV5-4	TGTGCCAGCAGCTTGATTAACCCCTGGCTAGCCGGATCCTACGAGCAGTACTTC	CASSLINPWLAGSYEQYF
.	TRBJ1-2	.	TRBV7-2	TGTGCCAGCAGCCCAGACAGGAACTATGGCTACACCTTC	CASSPDRNYGYTF
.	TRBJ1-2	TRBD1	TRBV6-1	TGTGCCAGCAGGAGGGACAGGGCACTGTATGGCTACACCTTC	CASRRDRALYGYTF
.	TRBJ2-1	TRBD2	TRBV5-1	TGCGCCAGCAGCACCGGGACTAGCGGGGGGGATGAGCAGTTCTTC	CASSTGTSGGDEQFF
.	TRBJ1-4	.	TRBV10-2	TGCGCCAGCAGGGCTCAGGGAACTAATGAAAAACTGTTTTTT	CASRAQGTNEKLFF